This TCR beta chain was recovered during a study of blood T cell repertoires in COVID-19. Whole-study context: Nucleic acid was either cDNA or gDNA, and it came from T cells, B-cell-depleted T cells, or PBMCs.

The CDR3 runs 15 residues. Trimming removed 6 bases at V and 1 base at J, with 13 bases between. Germline values: CDR1 MNHEY, CDR2 SVGAGI. Under the authors' procedure: Estimates of nucleated cell counts were drawn from the amplification of reference gene primers. Sequenced by immunoSEQ multiplex PCR; TCRdb stores in-frame clones only, minus some. V and J calls and clone size come straight from that table; D and trimming were deduced from the DNA. Among about 240,000 clones, roughly 80% were seen once, and the ten largest hold 3.4%. This TCR came from a woman aged 18-30 years with acute or convalescent COVID-19. The material sequenced was peripheral blood. V gene TRBV6-5 combines with J gene TRBJ1-5; tentative D call: TRBD1 (6 bases). The CDR3: CASRQQGLSNQPQHF. CDR3 coding DNA: TGTGCCAGCAGACAACAGGGCCTAAGCAATCAGCCCCAGCATTTT.